The clone carrying this T cell receptor (beta chain) came up many times. V was clipped by 3 bases and J by 8 bases; unmatched bases: 8. Germline V gene sequence: CDR1 SGHTA, CDR2 FQGNSA. The CDR3 has 15 residues. The data originate from a study of T cells after yellow fever vaccination. The study made its TCR cDNA through 5'RACE template switching. That step introduced a universal primer site along with UMIs. Via MiXCR, TCRdb re-called the 5' RACE reads, giving one row per CDR3 protein. The sample contains about 25,000 distinct CDR3 sequences, 3% to 4% of which appear only once. Sequencing was performed on PBMCs, either bulk or a sorted T-cell subset (CD4+, CD8+, memory, or dextramer-sorted; not recorded which), taken roughly 46 days after the first yellow fever vaccination. This sequence joins TRBV7-2 and TRBJ2-1, with TRBD1 matching over 9 bases. This clonotype was obtained from a man aged 18 to 30 who received the YFV17D yellow fever vaccine. CDR3 region: CASSLGDRDFDEQFF. The CDR3 coding sequence is TGTGCCAGCAGCTTGGGGGACAGGGATTTCGATGAGCAGTTCTTC.